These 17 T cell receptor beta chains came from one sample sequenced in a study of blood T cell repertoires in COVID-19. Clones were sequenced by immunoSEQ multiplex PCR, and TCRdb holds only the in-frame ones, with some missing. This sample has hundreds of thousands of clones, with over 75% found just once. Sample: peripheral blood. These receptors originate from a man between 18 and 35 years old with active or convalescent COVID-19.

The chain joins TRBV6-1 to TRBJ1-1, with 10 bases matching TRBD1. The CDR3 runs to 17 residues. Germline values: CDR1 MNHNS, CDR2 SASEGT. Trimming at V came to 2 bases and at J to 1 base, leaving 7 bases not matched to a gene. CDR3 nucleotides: TGTGCCAGCAGTGAAAAGCGACAGGGGGCTGGGAACACTGAAGCTTTCTTT. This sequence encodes CASSEKRQGAGNTEAFF.

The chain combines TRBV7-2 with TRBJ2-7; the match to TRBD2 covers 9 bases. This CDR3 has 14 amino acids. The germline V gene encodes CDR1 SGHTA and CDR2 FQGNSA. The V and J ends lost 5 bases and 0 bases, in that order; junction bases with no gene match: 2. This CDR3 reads CASSPSGISYEQYF. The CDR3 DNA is TGTGCCAGCAGCCCTAGCGGGATCTCCTACGAGCAGTACTTC.

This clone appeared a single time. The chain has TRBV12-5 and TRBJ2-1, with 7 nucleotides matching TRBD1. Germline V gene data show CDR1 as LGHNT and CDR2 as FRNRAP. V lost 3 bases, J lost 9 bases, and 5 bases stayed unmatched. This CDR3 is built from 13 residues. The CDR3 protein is CASGLKGAAEQFF. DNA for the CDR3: TGTGCTAGTGGTTTAAAGGGGGCTGCTGAGCAGTTCTTC.

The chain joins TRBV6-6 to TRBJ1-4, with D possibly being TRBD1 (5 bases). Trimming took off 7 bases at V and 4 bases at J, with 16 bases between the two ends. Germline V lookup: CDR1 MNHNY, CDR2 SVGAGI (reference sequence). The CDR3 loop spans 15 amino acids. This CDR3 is CASIQLPGHNEKLFF. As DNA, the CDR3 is TGTGCCAGCATTCAACTCCCCGGACATAATGAAAAACTGTTTTTT.

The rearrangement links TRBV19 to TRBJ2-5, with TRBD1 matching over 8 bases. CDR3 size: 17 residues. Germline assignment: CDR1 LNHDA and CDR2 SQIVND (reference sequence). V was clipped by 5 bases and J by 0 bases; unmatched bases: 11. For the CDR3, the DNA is TGTGCCAGTAGTGCCTGGACAGGGTTCGGGTACCAAGAGACCCAGTACTTC. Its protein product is CASSAWTGFGYQETQYF.

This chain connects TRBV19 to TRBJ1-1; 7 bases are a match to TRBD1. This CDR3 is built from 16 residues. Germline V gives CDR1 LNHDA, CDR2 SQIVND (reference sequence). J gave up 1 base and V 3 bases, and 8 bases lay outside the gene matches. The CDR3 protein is CASSINRQGQNTEAFF. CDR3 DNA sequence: TGTGCCAGTAGTATCAACCGACAGGGCCAGAACACTGAAGCTTTCTTT. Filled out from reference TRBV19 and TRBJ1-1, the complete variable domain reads DGGITQSPKYLFRKEGQNVTLSCEQNLNHDAMYWYRQDPGQGLRLIYYSQIVNDFQKGDIAEGYSVSREKKESFPLTVTSAQKNPTAFYLCASSINRQGQNTEAFFGQGTRLTVV.

CDR3 nucleotides: TGTGCCAGCAGCTTCGGAGCCACCGGGGAGCTGTTTTTT. Translated: CASSFGATGELFF. The chain is built from TRBV5-4 and TRBJ2-2; D uncertain. The CDR3 runs to 13 residues. Looked up from germline, CDR1 is SGHNT and CDR2 is YYREEE (reference sequence). Trimming took 2 bases from V and 4 from J, leaving 6 bases between them.

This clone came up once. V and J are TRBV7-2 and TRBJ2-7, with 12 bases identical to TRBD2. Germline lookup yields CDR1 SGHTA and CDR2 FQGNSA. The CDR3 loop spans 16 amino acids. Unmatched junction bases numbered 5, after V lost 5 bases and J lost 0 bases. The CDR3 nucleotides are TGTGCCAGCAGCACTAGCGGGGGGTCCAGCTCCTACGAGCAGTACTTC. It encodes CASSTSGGSSSYEQYF.

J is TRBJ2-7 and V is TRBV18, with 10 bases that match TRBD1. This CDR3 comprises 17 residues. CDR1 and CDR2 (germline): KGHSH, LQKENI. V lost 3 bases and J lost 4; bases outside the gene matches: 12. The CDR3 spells CASSPQNPGQGSYEQYF. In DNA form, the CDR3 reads TGTGCCAGCTCACCCCAAAATCCGGGACAGGGGAGTTACGAGCAGTACTTC.

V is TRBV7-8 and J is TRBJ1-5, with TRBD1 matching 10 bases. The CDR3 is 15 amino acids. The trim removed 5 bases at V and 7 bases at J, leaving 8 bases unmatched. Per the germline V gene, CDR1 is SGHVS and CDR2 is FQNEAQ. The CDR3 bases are TGTGCCAGCAGCAGCCGGGACAGGGGCAGGCAGCCCCAGCATTTT. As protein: CASSSRDRGRQPQHF.

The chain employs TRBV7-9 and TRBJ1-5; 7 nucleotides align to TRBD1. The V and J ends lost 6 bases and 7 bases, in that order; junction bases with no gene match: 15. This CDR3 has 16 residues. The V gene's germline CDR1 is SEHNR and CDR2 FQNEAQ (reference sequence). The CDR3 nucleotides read TGTGCCAGCAGTCCATTATCAACCGGGACAGTCCAGCCCCAGCATTTT. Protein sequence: CASSPLSTGTVQPQHF. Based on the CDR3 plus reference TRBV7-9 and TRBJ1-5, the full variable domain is DTGVSQNPRHKITKRGQNVTFRCDPISEHNRLYWYRQTLGQGPEFLTYFQNEAQLEKSRLLSDRFSAERPKGSFSTLEIQRTEQGDSAMYLCASSPLSTGTVQPQHFGDGTRLSIL.

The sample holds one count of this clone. CDR3 protein: CASSILASETQYF. The CDR3 bases are TGTGCCAGTAGTATTCTAGCTTCGGAGACCCAGTACTTC. V and J are TRBV19 and TRBJ2-5; perhaps TRBD2 as D (5 bases). The CDR3 runs 13 residues. The V end was cut by 3 bases, the J end by 5 bases, with 10 bases between. CDR1 LNHDA and CDR2 SQIVND come from the germline V gene (reference sequence).

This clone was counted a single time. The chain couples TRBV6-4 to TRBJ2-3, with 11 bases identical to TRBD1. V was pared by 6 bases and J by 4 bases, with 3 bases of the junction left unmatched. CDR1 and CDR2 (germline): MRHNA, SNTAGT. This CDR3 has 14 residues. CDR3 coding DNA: TGTGCCAGCAGGGACAGGGGGCGCCCAGATACGCAGTATTTT. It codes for CASRDRGRPDTQYF.

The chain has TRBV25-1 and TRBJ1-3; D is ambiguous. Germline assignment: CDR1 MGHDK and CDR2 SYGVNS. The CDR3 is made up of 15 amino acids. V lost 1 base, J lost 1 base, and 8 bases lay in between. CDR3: CASSEWSGSGNTIYF. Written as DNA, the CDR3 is TGTGCCAGCAGTGAATGGTCGGGGTCTGGAAACACCATATATTTT.

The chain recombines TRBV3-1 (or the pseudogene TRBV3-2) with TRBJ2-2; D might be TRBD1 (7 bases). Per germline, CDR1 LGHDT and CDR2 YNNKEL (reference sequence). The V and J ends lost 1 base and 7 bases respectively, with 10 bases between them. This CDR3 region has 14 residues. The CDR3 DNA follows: TGTGCCAGCAGCCAAGGACAGGGACTCGGGGAGCTGTTTTTT. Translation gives CASSQGQGLGELFF.

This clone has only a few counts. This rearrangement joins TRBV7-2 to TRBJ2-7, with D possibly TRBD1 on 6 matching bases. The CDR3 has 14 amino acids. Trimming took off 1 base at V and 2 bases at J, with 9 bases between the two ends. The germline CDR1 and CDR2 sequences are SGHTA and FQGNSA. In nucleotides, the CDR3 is TGTGCCAGCAGCTTAGACAGGGCTGCCTACGAGCAGTACTTC. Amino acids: CASSLDRAAYEQYF.

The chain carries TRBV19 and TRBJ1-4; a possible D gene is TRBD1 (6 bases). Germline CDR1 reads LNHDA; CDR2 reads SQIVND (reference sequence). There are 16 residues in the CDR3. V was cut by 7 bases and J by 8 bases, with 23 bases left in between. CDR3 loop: CASILSGGRPGEKLFF. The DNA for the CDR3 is TGTGCCAGTATCCTTAGCGGGGGCAGGCCCGGGGAAAAACTGTTTTTT.